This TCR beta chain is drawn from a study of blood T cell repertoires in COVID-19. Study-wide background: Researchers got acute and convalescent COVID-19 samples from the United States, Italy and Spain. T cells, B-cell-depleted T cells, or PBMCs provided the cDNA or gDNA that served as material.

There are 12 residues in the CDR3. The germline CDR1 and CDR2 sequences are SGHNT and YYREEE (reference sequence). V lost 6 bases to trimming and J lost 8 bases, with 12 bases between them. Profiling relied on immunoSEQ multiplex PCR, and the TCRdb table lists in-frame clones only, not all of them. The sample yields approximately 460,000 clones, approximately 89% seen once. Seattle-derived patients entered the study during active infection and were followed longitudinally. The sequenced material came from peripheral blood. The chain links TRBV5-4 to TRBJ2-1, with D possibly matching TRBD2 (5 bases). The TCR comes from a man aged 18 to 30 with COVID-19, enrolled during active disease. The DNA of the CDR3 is TGTGCCAGCACCAACGGCGGGTATGAGCAGTTCTTC. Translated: CASTNGGYEQFF.